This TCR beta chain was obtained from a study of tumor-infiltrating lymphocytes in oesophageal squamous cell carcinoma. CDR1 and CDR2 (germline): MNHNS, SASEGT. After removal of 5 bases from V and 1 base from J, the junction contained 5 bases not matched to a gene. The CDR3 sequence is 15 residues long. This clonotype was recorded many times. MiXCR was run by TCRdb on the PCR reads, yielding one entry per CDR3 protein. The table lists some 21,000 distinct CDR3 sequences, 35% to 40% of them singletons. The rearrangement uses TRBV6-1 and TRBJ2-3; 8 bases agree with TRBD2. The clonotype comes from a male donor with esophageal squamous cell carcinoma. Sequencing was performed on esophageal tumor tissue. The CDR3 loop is CASSSRGGGTDTQYF. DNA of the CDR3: TGTGCCAGCAGTTCCCGGGGGGGGGGCACAGATACGCAGTATTTT.